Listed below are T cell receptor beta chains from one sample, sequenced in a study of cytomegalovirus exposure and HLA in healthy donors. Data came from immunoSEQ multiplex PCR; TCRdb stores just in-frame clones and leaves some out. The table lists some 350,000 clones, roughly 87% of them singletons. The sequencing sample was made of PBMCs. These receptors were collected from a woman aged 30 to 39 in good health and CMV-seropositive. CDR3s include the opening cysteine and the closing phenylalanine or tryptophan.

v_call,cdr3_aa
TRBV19,CASSMTQGGHQPQHF
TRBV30,CAWSAAFSYGYTF
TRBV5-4,CASSLGGPRTYNEQFF
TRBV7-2,CASSQVAGQGVYGYTF
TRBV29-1,CSVEVPPNQETQYF
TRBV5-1,CASSLQGGGPTDTQYF
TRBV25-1,CASREQGAAATEAFF
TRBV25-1,CASSVGGYSYEQYF
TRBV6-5,CASSYTPGQTYEQYF
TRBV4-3,CASSQAGQQYF
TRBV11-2,CASSLAIAGRYEQYF
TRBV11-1,CASSFGGETYEQYF
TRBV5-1,CASSLNTDTQYF
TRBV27,CASRLGGGVSGELFF
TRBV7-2,CASSLGHGAGQQPQHF
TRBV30,CACHGIETDPNYGYTF
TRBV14,CASSQSGAGANVLTF
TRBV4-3,CASSQDFPSSGNTIYF
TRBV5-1,CASSLSRLNYGYTF
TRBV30,CAWSGGQGWGYTF
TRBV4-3,CASSQFAGVGYNEQFF
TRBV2,CASSLGDTQYF
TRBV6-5,CASSYSTPWHYGYTF
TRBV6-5,CASSKYSGYGYTF
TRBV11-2,CASTIGQGGHNEQFF
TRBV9,CASSPGTGAPYEQYF
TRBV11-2,CASSNTRGMDNTGELFF
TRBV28,CASSRVGVGLDEQYF
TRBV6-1,CASSGVGRGEETQYF
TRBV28,CASIGPTPRDTGELFF
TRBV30,CAWGPWEDHYGYTF
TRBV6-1,CASSDGRLNTEAFF
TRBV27,CASSPRTSGGHGTQYF
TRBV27,CASSLGGGGGYGYTF
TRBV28,CAIGTPTEAFF
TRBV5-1,CASSSYRVPREKLFF
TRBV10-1,CASSAQGRADTQYF
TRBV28,CASSSGSGAYNSPLHF
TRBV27,CASSLGAGRVPVGSAGNTIYF
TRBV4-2,CASSQGNYEQYF
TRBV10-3,CAISPQGMGTEAFF
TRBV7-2,CASSQPRTGVREQYF
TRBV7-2,CASSSNGNYEQYF
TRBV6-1,CASSEARLARGNEQFF
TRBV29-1,CSVEEGSGANVLTF
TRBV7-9,CASNQRNQGRGNEQFF
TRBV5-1,CASSLAFGSNEKLFF
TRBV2,CASTSDRVVGQPQHF
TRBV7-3,CASSAGTLNTEAFF
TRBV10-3,CAISEGGRQETQYF
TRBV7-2,CASSLGDRNTEAFF